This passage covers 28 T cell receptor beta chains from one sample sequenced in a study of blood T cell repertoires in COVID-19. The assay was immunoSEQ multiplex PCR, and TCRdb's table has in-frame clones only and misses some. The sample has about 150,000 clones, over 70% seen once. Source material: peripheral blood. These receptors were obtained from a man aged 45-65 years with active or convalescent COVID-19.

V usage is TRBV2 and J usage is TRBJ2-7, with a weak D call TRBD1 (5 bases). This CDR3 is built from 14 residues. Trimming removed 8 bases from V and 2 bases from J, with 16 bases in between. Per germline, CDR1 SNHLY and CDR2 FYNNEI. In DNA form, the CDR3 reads TGTGCCAGCGGAATAAGGAAGGGGACCTACGAGCAGTACTTC. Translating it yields CASGIRKGTYEQYF.

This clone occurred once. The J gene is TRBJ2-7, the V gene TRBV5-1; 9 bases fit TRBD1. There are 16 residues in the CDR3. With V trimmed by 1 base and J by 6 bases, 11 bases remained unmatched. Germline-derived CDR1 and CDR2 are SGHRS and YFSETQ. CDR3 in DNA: TGCGCCAGCAGCTTGTTCGCGGGGACAGGGTTCCCCGAGCAGTACTTC. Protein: CASSLFAGTGFPEQYF.

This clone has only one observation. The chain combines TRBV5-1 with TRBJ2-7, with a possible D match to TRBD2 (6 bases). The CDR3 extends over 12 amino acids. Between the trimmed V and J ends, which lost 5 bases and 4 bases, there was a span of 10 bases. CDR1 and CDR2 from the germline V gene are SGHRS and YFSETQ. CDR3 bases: TGCGCCAGCAGTCGGGGAGGATACGAGCAGTACTTC. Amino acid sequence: CASSRGGYEQYF.

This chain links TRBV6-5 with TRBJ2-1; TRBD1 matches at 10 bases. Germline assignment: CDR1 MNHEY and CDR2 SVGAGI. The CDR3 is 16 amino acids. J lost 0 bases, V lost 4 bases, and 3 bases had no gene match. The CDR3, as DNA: TGTGCCAGCAGTTCGTGGACAGGGGGCTCCTACAATGAGCAGTTCTTC. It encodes CASSSWTGGSYNEQFF.

The CDR3 nucleotides read TGTGCCACCAAGGACAGGGGAATGAACACTGAAGCTTTCTTT. Amino acids: CATKDRGMNTEAFF. The chain carries TRBV24-1 and TRBJ1-1, with TRBD1 identical over 9 bases. Germline V gene data show CDR1 as KGHDR and CDR2 as SFDVKD. V trimming: 8 bases; J trimming: 0 bases; junction bases outside the gene matches: 3. This CDR3 has 14 residues.

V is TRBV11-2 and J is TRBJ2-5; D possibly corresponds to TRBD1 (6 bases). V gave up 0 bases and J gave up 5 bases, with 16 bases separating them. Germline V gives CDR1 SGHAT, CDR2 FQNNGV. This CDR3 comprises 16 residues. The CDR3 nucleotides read TGTGCCAGCAGCTTAGATTTGACAGGCCTTGCGGAGACCCAGTACTTC. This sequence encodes CASSLDLTGLAETQYF.

CDR3 nucleotide sequence: TGTGCCACCAGCTCGAACACTGAAGCTTTCTTT. Amino acids: CATSSNTEAFF. V gene TRBV24-1 combines with J gene TRBJ1-1; the D is unclear. Trimming removed 7 bases from V and 1 base from J, with 3 bases in between. In germline, CDR1 is KGHDR, CDR2 SFDVKD. This CDR3 comprises 11 residues.

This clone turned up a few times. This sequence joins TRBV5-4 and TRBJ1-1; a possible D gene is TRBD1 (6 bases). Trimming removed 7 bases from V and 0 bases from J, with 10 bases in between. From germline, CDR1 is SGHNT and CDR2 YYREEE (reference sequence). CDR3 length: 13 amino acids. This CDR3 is CASGDTLNTEAFF. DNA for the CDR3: TGTGCCAGCGGGGACACCCTGAACACTGAAGCTTTCTTT.

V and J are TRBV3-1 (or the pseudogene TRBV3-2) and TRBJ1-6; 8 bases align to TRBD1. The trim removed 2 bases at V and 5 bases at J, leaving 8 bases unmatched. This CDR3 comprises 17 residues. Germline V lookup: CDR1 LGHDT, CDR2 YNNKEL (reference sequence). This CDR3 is CASSQIRQGANNSPLHF. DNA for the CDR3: TGTGCCAGCAGCCAAATCCGCCAGGGGGCAAATAATTCACCCCTCCACTTT.

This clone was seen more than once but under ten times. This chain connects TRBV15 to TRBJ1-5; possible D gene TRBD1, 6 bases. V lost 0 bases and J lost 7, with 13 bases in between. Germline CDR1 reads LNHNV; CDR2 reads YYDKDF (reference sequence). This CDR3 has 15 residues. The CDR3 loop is CATSRDRGARQPQHF. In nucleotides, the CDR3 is TGTGCCACCAGCAGAGATCGGGGGGCCAGGCAGCCCCAGCATTTT.

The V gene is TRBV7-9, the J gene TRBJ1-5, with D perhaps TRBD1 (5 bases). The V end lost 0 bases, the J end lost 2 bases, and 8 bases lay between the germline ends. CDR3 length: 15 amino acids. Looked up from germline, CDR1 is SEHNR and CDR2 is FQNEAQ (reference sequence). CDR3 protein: CASSLAGVGNQPQHF. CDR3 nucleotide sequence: TGTGCCAGCAGCTTAGCAGGGGTTGGCAATCAGCCCCAGCATTTT. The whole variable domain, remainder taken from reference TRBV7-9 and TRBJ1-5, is DTGVSQNPRHKITKRGQNVTFRCDPISEHNRLYWYRQTLGQGPEFLTYFQNEAQLEKSRLLSDRFSAERPKGSFSTLEIQRTEQGDSAMYLCASSLAGVGNQPQHFGDGTRLSIL.

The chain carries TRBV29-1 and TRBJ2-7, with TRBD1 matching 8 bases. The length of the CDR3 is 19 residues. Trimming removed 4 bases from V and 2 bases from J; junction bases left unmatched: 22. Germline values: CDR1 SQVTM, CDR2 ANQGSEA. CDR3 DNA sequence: TGCAGCGTTGGGCTCGTCCCGGGACAGGCTTCCGACTTTACCTACGAGCAGTACTTC. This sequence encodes CSVGLVPGQASDFTYEQYF.

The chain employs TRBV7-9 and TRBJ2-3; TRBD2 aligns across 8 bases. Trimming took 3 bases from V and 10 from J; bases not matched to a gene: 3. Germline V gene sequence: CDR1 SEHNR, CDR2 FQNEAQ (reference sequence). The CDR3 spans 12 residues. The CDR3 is CASSFGLAAQYF. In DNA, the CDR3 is TGTGCCAGCAGCTTTGGACTAGCTGCGCAGTATTTT. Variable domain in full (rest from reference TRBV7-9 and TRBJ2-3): DTGVSQNPRHKITKRGQNVTFRCDPISEHNRLYWYRQTLGQGPEFLTYFQNEAQLEKSRLLSDRFSAERPKGSFSTLEIQRTEQGDSAMYLCASSFGLAAQYFGPGTRLTVL.

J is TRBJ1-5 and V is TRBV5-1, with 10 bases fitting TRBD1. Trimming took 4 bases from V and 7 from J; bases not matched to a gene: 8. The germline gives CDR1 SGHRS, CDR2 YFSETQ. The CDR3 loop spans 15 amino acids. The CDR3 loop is CASSLGTGAVQPQHF. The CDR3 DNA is TGCGCCAGCAGCCTAGGGACAGGGGCGGTACAGCCCCAGCATTTT.

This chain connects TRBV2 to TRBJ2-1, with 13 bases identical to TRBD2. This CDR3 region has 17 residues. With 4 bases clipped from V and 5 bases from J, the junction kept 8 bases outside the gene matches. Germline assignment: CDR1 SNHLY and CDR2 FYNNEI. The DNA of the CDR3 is TGTGCCAGCAGTGGGAGGACTAGCGGGAGAGTGGACAATGAGCAGTTCTTC. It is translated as CASSGRTSGRVDNEQFF.

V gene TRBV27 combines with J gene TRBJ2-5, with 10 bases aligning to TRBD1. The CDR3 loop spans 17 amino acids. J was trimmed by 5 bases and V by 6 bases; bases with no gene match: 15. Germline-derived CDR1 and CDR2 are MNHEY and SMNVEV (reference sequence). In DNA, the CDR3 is TGTGCCAGCAGACCACCGGGACAGGGGTCCAATAGGGAGACCCAGTACTTC. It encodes CASRPPGQGSNRETQYF.

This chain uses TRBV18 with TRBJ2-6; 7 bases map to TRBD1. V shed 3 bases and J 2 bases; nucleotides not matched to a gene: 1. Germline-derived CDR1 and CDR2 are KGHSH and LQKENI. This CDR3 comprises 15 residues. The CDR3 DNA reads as TGTGCCAGCTCACCCGACAGGGCTGGGGCCAACGTCCTGACTTTC. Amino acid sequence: CASSPDRAGANVLTF.

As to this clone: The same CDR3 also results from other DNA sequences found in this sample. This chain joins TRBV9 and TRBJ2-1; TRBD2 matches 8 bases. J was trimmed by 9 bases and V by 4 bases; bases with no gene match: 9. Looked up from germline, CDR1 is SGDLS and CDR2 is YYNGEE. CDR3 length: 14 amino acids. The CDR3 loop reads CASSPRTSRGEQFF. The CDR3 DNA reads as TGTGCCAGCAGCCCCCGGACTAGCCGGGGTGAGCAGTTCTTC.

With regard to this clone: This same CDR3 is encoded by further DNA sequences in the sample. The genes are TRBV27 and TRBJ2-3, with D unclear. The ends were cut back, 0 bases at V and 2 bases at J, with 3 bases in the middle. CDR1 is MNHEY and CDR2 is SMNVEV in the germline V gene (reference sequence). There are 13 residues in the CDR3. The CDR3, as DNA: TGTGCCAGCAGTTTATCCCTCACAGATACGCAGTATTTT. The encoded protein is CASSLSLTDTQYF.

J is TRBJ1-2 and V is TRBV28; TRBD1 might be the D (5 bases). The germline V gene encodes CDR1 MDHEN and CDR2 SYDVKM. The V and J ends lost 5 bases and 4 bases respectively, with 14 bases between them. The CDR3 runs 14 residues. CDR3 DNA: TGTGCCAGCAGTCTTATAGGGGTGACCTATGGCTACACCTTC. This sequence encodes CASSLIGVTYGYTF.

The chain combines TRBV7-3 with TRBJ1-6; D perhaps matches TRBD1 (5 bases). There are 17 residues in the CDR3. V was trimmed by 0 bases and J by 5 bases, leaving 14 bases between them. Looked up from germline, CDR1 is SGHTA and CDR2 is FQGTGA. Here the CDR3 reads CASSLTAAQGDNSPLHF. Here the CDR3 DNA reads TGTGCCAGCAGCTTAACGGCCGCGCAGGGTGATAATTCACCCCTCCACTTT.

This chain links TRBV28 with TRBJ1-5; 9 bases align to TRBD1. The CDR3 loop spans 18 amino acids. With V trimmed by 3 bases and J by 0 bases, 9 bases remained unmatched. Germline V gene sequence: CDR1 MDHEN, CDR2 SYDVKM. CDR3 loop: CASSFPGTGMFSNQPQHF. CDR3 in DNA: TGTGCCAGCAGTTTCCCCGGGACAGGGATGTTTAGCAATCAGCCCCAGCATTTT.

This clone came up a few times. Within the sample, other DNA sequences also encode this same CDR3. CDR3: CAWSTGTGYGYTF. For the CDR3, the DNA is TGTGCCTGGAGTACCGGGACAGGGTATGGCTACACCTTC. The chain couples TRBV30 to TRBJ1-2, with TRBD1 identical over 9 bases. Looked up from germline, CDR1 is GTSNPN and CDR2 is SVGIG (reference sequence). The CDR3 runs 13 residues. The trim removed 2 bases at V and 5 bases at J, leaving 3 bases unmatched.

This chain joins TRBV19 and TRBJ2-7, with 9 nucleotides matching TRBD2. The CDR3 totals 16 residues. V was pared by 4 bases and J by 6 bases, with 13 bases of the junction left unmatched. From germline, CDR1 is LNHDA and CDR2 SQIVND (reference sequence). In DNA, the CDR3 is TGTGCCAGTAGTAGGCGAGGAGGACTAGCGCGGGGCGAGCAGTACTTC. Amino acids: CASSRRGGLARGEQYF. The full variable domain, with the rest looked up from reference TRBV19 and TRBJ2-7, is DGGITQSPKYLFRKEGQNVTLSCEQNLNHDAMYWYRQDPGQGLRLIYYSQIVNDFQKGDIAEGYSVSREKKESFPLTVTSAQKNPTAFYLCASSRRGGLARGEQYFGPGTRLTVT.

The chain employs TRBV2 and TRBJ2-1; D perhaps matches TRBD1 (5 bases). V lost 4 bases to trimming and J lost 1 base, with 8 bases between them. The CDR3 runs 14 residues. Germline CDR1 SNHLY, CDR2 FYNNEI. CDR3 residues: CASSVQGSYNEQFF. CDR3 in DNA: TGTGCCAGCAGTGTGCAGGGATCCTACAATGAGCAGTTCTTC.

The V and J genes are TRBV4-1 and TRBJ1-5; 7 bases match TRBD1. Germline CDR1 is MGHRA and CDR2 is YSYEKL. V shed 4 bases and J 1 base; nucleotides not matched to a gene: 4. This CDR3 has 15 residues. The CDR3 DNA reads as TGCGCCAGCAGCCCCGACAGGGTCAGCAATCAGCCCCAGCATTTT. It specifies CASSPDRVSNQPQHF.

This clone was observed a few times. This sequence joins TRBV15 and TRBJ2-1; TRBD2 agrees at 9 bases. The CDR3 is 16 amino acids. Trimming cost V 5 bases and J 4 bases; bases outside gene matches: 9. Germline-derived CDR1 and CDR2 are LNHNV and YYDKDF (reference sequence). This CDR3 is CATSRTVAGVYNEQFF. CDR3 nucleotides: TGTGCCACCAGCCGGACAGTAGCGGGAGTTTACAATGAGCAGTTCTTC.

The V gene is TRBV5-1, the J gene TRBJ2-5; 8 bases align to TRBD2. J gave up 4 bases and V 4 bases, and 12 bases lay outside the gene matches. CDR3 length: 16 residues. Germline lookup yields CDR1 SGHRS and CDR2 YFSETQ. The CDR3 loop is CASSPPSGRGGETQYF. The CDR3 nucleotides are TGCGCCAGCAGCCCCCCGAGCGGGAGAGGGGGAGAGACCCAGTACTTC.